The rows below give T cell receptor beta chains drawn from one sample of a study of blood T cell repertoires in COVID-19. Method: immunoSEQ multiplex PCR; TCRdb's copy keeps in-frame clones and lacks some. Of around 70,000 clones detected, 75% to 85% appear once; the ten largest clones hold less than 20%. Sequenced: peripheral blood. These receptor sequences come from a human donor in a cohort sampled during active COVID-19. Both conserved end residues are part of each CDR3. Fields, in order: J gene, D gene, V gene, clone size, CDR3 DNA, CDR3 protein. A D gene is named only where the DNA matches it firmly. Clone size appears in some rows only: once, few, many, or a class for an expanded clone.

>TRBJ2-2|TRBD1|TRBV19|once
TGTGCCAGTAGTGGAGATCGGGACAGGGGTCGCACCGGGGAGCTGTTTTTT
CASSGDRDRGRTGELFF
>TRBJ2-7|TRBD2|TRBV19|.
TGTGCCAGTAGTTCTAGCGGCTACGAGCAGTACTTC
CASSSSGYEQYF
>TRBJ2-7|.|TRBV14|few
TGTGCCAGCAGCCAACGACAGGGAGGCTACGAGCAGTACTTC
CASSQRQGGYEQYF
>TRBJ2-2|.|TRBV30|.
TGTGCCTGGAGTGTACTGGGAGGGACAAACACCGGGGAGCTGTTTTTT
CAWSVLGGTNTGELFF
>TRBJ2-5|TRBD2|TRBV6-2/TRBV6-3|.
TGTGCCAGCAGTTCGACTAGCGGGGGGGTTCCGTACTTC
CASSSTSGGVPYF
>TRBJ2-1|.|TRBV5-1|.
TGCGCCAGCAGCTACATTTGGAATGAGCAGTTCTTC
CASSYIWNEQFF
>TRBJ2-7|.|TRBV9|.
TGTGCCAGCAGCGTAGCTACTTGGGGGGGGCCGCAGTACTTC
CASSVATWGGPQYF
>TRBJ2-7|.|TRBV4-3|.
TGCGCCAGCAGCCGGACTCGGGGTTCCTACGAGCAGTACTTC
CASSRTRGSYEQYF
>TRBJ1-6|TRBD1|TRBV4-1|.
TGCGCCAGCAGCCAGGCACAGGGTACAGGGGGCTTATCACCCCTCCACTTT
CASSQAQGTGGLSPLHF
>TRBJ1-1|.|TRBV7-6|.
TGTGCCAGCAGCCTCAGGGCCAGCAACACTGAAGCTTTCTTT
CASSLRASNTEAFF
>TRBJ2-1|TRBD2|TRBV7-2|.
TGTGCCAGCAGCATAGCGGGAGGACCCTGGGCGGAGCAGTTCTTC
CASSIAGGPWAEQFF
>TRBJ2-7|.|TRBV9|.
TGTGCCAGCAGCGTAGGCGGTCAGAGCTCCTACGAGCAGTACTTC
CASSVGGQSSYEQYF